This T cell receptor (beta chain) was found in a study of T cells in women clearing cervical HPV infection. Study information: No precancer developed; the control's incident HPV16 infection cleared within 12 months. Case blood was drawn when the lesion was first found; control blood after infection became undetectable. Cases' blood sampling followed lesion detection by median roughly 150 days (90 to 200). The study's findings and limits: CIN3+ cases had significantly higher TCR repertoire richness than controls, but evenness did not differ.

Assay: immunoSEQ multiplex PCR; the TCRdb copy retains only in-frame clones and omits some. In all, the sample yields about 14,000 clones. Concerning this clone: Its specificity is unknown. The CDR3 end lies 3 residues beyond the end of the read and is filled in from the germline J gene.

Germline CDR1 reads LNHDA; CDR2 reads SQIVND (reference sequence). CDR3 length: 13 residues. The sequenced material came from blood buffy coat. This clonotype originated in a woman between 18 and 70 years old with a cervical HPV16 infection that either progressed to CIN3+ or cleared (not recorded which). The chain carries TRBV19 and TRBJ1-2; D is possibly TRBD1 (5 bases). Here the CDR3 reads CASSVADTDTYTF. The CDR3 bases that were read are TGTGCCAGTTCGGTCGCGGACACAGATACC. Drawing the rest from reference TRBV19 and TRBJ1-2, the complete variable domain is DGGITQSPKYLFRKEGQNVTLSCEQNLNHDAMYWYRQDPGQGLRLIYYSQIVNDFQKGDIAEGYSVSREKKESFPLTVTSAQKNPTAFYLCASSVADTDTYTFGSGTRLTVV.